The T cell receptor beta chain described here comes from a study of blood T cell repertoires in COVID-19. Sequenced by immunoSEQ multiplex PCR; TCRdb stores in-frame clones only, minus some. The sample lists approximately 31,000 clones, 90% occurring once. Germline V CDR1 and CDR2: LGHNA, YNFKEQ. The CDR3 consists of 16 residues. Deletions cut 1 base from V and 4 bases from J, with 14 bases between. The clonotype was recovered from a man in his 60s with active COVID-19. The V gene is TRBV4-2, the J gene TRBJ1-5; unclear D gene. The sequenced material came from peripheral blood. As DNA, the CDR3 is TGTGCCAGCAGCCAAGTCGCGTCGTTACTTAATCAGCCCCAGCATTTT. It codes for CASSQVASLLNQPQHF.